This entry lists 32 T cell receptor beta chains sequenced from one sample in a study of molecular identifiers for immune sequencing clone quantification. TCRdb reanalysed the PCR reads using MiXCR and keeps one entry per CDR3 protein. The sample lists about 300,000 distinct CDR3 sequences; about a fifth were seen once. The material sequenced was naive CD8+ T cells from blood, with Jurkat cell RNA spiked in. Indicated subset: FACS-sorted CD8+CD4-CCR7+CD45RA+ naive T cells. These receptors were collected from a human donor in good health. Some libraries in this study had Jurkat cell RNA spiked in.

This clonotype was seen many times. The CDR3 DNA reads as TGCAGCGTTGGAGGGAACACCGGGGAGCTGTTTTTT. This gives the protein CSVGGNTGELFF. J is TRBJ2-2 and V is TRBV29-1; D is ambiguous. CDR1 is SQVTM and CDR2 is ANQGSEA in the germline V gene. The CDR3 has 12 amino acids. Trimming stripped 4 bases from V and 1 base from J, with 4 bases between.

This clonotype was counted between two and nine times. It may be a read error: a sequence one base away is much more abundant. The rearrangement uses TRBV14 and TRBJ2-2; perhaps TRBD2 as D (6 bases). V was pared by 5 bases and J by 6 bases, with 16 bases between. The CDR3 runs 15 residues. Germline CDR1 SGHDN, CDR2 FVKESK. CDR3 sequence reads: CASSLLTEGPGELFF. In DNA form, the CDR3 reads TGTGCCAGCAGCTTGCTAACGGAGGGTCCCGGGGAGCTGTTTTTT.

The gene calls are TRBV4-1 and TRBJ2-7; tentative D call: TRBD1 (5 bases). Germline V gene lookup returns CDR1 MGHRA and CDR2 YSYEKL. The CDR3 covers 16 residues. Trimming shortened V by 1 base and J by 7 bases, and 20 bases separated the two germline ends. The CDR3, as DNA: TGCGCCAGCAGCCAAGTATTGGTTTTTGGCTCAGGGGAGCAGTACTTC. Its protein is CASSQVLVFGSGEQYF.

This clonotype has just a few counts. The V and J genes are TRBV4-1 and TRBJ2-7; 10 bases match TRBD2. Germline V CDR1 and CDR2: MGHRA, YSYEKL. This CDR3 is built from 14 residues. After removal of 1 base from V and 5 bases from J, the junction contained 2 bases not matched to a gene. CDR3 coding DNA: TGCGCCAGCAGCCAAGTGGGACTAGCGAACGAGCAGTACTTC. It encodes CASSQVGLANEQYF.

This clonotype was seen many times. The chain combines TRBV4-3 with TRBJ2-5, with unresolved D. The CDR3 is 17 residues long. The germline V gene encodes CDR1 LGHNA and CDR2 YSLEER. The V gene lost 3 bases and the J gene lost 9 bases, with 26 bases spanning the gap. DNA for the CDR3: TGCGCCAGCAGCCACTCCCACAACCTAGATCTCAAGAGACCCCAGTACTTC. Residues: CASSHSHNLDLKRPQYF.

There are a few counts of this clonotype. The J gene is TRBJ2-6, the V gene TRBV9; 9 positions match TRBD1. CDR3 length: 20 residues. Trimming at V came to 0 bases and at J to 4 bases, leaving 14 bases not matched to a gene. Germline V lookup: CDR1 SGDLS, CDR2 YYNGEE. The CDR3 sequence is CASSVEDAGQGVSGANVLTF. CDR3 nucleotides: TGTGCCAGCAGCGTAGAGGATGCGGGACAGGGCGTCTCCGGGGCCAACGTCCTGACTTTC.

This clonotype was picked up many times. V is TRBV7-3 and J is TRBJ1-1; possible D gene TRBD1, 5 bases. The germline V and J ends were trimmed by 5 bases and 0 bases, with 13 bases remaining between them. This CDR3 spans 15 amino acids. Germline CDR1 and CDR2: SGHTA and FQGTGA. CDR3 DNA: TGTGCCAGCAGCCTATCCGGGGGACTGAACACTGAAGCTTTCTTT. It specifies CASSLSGGLNTEAFF.

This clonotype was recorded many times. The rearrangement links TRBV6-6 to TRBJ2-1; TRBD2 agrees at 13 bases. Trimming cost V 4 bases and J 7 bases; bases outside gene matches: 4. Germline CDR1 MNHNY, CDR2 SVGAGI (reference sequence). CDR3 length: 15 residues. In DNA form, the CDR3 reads TGTGCCAGCAGTTTACTAGCGGGGGGGCCTAATGAGCAGTTCTTC. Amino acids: CASSLLAGGPNEQFF.

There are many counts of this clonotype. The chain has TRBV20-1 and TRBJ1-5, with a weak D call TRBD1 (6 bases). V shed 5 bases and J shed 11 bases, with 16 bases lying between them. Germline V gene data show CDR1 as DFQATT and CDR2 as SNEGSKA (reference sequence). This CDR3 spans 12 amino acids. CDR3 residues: CSARGQFPSQHF. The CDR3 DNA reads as TGCAGTGCTCGGGGGCAGTTCCCGTCCCAGCATTTT.

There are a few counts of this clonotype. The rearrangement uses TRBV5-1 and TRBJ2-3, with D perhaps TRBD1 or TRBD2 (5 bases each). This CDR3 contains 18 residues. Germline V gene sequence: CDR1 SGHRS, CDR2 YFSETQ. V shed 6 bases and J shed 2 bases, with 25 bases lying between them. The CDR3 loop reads CASKFRPGTMAPTDTQYF. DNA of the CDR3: TGCGCCAGCAAATTCCGACCCGGGACGATGGCACCCACAGATACGCAGTATTTT. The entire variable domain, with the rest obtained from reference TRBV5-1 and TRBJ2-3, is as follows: KAGVTQTPRYLIKTRGQQVTLSCSPISGHRSVSWYQQTPGQGLQFLFEYFSETQRNKGNFPGRFSGRQFSNSRSEMNVSTLELGDSALYLCASKFRPGTMAPTDTQYFGPGTRLTVL.

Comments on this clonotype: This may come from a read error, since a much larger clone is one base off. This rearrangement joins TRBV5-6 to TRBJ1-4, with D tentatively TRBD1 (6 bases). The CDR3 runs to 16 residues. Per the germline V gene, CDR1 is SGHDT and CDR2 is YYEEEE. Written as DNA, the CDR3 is TGTGCCAACAGCTTAGATCACACAGGGACGGGTGAAAAACTGTTTTTT. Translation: CANSLDHTGTGEKLFF. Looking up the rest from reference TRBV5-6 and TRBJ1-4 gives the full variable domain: DAGVTQSPTHLIKTRGQQVTLRCSPKSGHDTVSWYQQALGQGPQFIFQYYEEEERQRGNFPDRFSGHQFPNYSSELNVNALLLGDSALYLCANSLDHTGTGEKLFFGSGTQLSVL.

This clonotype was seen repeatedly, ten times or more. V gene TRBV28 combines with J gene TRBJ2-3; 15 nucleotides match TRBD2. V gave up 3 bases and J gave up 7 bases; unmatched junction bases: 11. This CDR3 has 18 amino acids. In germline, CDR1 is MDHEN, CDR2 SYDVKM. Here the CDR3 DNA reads TGTGCCAGCAGTTTTCGGACTAGCGGGAGGGCCGTCGAATATACGCAGTATTTT. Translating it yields CASSFRTSGRAVEYTQYF. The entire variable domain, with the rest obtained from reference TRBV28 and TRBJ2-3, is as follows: DVKVTQSSRYLVKRTGEKVFLECVQDMDHENMFWYRQDPGLGLRLIYFSYDVKMKEKGDIPEGYSVSREKKERFSLILESASTNQTSMYLCASSFRTSGRAVEYTQYFGPGTRLTVL.

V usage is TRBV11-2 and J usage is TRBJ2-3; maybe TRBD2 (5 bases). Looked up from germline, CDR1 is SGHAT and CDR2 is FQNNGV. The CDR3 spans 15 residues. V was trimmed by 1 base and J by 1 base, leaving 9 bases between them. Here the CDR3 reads CASSLGYGGTDTQYF. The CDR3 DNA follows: TGTGCCAGCAGCTTAGGTTACGGGGGCACAGATACGCAGTATTTT.

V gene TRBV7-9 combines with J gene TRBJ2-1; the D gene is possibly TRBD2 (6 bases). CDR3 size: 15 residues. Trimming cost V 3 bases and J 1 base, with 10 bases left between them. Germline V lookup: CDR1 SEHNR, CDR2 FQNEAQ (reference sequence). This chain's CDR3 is CASSFSGASYNEQFF. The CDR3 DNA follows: TGTGCCAGCAGCTTTTCGGGAGCTTCCTACAATGAGCAGTTCTTC.

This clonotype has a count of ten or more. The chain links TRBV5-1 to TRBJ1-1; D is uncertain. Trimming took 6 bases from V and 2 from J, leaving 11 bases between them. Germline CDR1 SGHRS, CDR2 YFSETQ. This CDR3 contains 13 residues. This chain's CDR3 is CASTEGYNTEAFF. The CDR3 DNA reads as TGCGCCAGCACGGAGGGCTATAACACTGAAGCTTTCTTT.

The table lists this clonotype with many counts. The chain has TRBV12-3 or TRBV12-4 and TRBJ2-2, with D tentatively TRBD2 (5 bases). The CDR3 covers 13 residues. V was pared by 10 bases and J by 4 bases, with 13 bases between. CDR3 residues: CAIDGGTTGELFF. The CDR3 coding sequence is TGTGCCATCGACGGAGGTACCACCGGGGAGCTGTTTTTT.

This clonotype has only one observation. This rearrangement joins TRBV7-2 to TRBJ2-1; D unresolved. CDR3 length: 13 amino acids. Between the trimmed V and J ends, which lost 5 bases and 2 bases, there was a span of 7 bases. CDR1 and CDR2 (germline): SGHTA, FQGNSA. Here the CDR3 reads CASSQATYNEQFF. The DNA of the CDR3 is TGTGCCAGCAGCCAGGCTACCTACAATGAGCAGTTCTTC. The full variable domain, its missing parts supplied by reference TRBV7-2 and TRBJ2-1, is GAGVSQSPSNKVTEKGKDVELRCDPISGHTALYWYRQSLGQGLEFLIYFQGNSAPDKSGLPSDRFSAERTGGSVSTLTIQRTQQEDSAVYLCASSQATYNEQFFGPGTRLTVL.

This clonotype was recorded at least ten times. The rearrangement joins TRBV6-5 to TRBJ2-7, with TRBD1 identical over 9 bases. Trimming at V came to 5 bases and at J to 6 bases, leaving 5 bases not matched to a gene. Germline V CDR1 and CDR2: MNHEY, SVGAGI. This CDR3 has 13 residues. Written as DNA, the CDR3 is TGTGCCAGCAGTCCCGGGACAGGGACCGAGCAGTACTTC. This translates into CASSPGTGTEQYF.

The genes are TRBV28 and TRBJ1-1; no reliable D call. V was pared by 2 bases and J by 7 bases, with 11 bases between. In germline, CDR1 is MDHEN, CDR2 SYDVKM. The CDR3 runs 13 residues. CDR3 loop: CASSLVDGLEAFF. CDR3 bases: TGTGCCAGCAGTTTAGTAGACGGTCTTGAAGCTTTCTTT. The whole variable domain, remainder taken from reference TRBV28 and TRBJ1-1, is DVKVTQSSRYLVKRTGEKVFLECVQDMDHENMFWYRQDPGLGLRLIYFSYDVKMKEKGDIPEGYSVSREKKERFSLILESASTNQTSMYLCASSLVDGLEAFFGQGTRLTVV.

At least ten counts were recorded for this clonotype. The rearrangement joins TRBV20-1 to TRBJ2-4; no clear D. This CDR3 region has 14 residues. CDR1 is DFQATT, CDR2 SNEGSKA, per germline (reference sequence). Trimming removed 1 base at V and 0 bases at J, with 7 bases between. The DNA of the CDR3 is TGCAGTGCTAGAGCGGGCGTAGCCAAAAACATTCAGTACTTC. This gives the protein CSARAGVAKNIQYF.

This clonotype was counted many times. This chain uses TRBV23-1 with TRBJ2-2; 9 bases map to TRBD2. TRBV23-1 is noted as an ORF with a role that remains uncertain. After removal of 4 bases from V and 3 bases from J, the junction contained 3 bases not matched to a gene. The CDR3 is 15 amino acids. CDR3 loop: CASSLSGRHTGELFF. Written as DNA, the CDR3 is TGCGCCAGCAGTCTAAGCGGGAGGCACACCGGGGAGCTGTTTTTT.

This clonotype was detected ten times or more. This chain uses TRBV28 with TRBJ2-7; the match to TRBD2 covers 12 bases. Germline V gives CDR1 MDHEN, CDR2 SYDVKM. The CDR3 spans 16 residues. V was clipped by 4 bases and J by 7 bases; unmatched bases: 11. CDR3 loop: CASSSRLAGALGEQYF. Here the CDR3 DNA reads TGTGCCAGCAGTTCTAGACTAGCGGGAGCCCTGGGGGAGCAGTACTTC.

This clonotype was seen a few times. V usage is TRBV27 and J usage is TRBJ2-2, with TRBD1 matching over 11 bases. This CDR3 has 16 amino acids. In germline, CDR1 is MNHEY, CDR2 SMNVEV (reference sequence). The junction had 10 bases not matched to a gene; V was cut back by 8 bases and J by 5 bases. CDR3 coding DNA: TGTGCCAGCCGATCCGGGACAGGGGGAATTACCGGGGAGCTGTTTTTT. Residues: CASRSGTGGITGELFF.

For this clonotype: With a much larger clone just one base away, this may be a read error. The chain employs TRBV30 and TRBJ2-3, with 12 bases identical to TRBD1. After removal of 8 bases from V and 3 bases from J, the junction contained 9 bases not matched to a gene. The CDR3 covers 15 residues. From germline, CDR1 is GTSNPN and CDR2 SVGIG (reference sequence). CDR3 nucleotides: TGTGCCAGCCCTCCGGGACAGGGGGCAACAGATACGCAGTATTTT. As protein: CASPPGQGATDTQYF.

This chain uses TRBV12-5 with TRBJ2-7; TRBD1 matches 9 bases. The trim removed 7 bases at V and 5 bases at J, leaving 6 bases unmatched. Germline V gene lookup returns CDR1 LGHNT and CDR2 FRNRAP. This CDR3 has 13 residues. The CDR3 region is CASAPDRGDEQYF. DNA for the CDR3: TGTGCTAGTGCTCCGGACAGGGGCGACGAGCAGTACTTC.

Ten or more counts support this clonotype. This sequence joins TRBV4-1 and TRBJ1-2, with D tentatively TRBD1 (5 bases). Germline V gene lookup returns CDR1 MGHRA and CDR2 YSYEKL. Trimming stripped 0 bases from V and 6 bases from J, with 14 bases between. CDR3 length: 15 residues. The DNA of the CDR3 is TGCGCCAGCAGCCAAGATGGGGGTTCGGTTAATGGCTACACCTTC. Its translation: CASSQDGGSVNGYTF.

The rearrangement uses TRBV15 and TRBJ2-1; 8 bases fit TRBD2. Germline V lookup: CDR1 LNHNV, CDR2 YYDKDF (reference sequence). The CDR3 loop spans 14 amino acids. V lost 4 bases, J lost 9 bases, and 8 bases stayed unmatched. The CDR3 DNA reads TGTGCCACCAGCACAATTAGCGGGGTGGGTGAGCAGTTCTTC. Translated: CATSTISGVGEQFF.

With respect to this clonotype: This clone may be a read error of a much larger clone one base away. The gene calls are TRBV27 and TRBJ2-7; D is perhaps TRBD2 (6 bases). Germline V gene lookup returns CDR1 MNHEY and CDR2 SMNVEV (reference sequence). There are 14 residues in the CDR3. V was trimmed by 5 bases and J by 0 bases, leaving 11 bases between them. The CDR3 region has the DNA TGTGCCAGCAGTCTGGGACTGCGCTCCTACGAGCAGTACTTC. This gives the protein CASSLGLRSYEQYF.

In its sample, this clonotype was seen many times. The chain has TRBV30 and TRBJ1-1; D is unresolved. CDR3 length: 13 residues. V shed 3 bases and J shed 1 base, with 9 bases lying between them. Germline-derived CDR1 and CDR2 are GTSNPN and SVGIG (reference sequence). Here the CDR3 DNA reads TGTGCCTGGAGCCTCGAGAAGAACACTGAAGCTTTCTTT. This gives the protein CAWSLEKNTEAFF. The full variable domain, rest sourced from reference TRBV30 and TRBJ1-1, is SQTIHQWPATLVQPVGSPLSLECTVEGTSNPNLYWYRQAAGRGLQLLFYSVGIGQISSEVPQNLSASRPQDRQFILSSKKLLLSDSGFYLCAWSLEKNTEAFFGQGTRLTVV.

CDR3 DNA sequence: TGTGCCAGCAGCTTAGACTGGGAGGAAGAGACCCAGTACTTC. It yields the protein CASSLDWEEETQYF. The genes are TRBV11-2 and TRBJ2-5, with D possibly TRBD2 on 6 matching bases. CDR1 and CDR2 from the germline V gene are SGHAT and FQNNGV. This CDR3 is 14 amino acids long. V was pared by 0 bases and J by 3 bases, with 8 bases between. The full variable domain, in which reference TRBV11-2 and TRBJ2-5 provide the parts outside the CDR3, is EAGVAQSPRYKIIEKRQSVAFWCNPISGHATLYWYQQILGQGPKLLIQFQNNGVVDDSQLPKDRFSAERLKGVDSTLKIQPAKLEDSAVYLCASSLDWEEETQYFGPGTRLLVL.

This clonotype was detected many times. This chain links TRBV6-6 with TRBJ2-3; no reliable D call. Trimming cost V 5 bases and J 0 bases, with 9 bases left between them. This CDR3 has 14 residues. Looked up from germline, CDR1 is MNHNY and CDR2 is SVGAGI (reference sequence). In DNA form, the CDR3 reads TGTGCCAGCAGTCCGCGATCTAGCACAGATACGCAGTATTTT. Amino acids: CASSPRSSTDTQYF.

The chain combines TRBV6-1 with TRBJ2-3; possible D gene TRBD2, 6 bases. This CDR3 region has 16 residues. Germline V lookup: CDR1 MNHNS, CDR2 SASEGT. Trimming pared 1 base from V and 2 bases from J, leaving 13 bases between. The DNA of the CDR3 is TGTGCCAGCAGTGAAGATGTAAGCGGGTACACAGATACGCAGTATTTT. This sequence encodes CASSEDVSGYTDTQYF.